This section outlines one T cell receptor (beta chain) sequence together with its context. The data were taken from a study of blood T cells in healthy people across ages. The use of a sample-barcoded 5' primer and a J-beta primer mix characterized a second PCR of about 6 to 11 cycles. Via MiXCR, TCRdb re-called the 5' RACE reads, giving one row per CDR3 protein. The sample lists about 640,000 distinct CDR3 sequences, under 70% occurring once. The V and J ends lost 6 bases and 1 base respectively, with 10 bases between them. From germline, CDR1 is SGHRS and CDR2 YFSETQ. CDR3 length: 13 residues. V and J are TRBV5-1 and TRBJ2-5; D may match TRBD1 or TRBD2 (5 bases each). The receptor was derived from a man aged 60-69 years in good health. Input material: blood. The CDR3 sequence is CASNWGTQETQYF. In DNA form, the CDR3 reads TGCGCCAGCAACTGGGGGACCCAAGAGACCCAGTACTTC.